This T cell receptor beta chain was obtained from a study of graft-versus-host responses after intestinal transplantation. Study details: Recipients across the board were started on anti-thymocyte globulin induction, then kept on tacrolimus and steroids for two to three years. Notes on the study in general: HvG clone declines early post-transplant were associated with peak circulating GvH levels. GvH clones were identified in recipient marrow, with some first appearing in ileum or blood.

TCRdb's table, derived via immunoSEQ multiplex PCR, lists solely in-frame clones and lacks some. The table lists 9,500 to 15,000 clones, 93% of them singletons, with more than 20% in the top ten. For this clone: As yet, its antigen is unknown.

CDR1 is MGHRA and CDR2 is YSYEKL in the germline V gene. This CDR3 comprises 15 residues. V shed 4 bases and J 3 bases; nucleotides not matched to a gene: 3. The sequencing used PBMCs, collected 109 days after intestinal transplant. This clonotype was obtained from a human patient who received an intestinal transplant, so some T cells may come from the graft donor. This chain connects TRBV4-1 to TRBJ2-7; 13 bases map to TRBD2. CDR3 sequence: CASSPGTSGIYEQYF. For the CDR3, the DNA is TGCGCCAGCAGCCCGGGGACTAGCGGGATCTACGAGCAGTACTTC.